The entry that follows covers one T cell receptor beta chain sequence. The entry originates in a study of blood T cell repertoires in COVID-19. Study-level information: Acute and convalescent COVID-19 samples came from the United States, Italy and Spain. The analysed material was cDNA or gDNA that came from T cells, B-cell-depleted T cells, or PBMCs.

Libraries were prepared by immunoSEQ multiplex PCR; TCRdb keeps only in-frame clonotypes and omits some of them. The sample lists about 140,000 clones; around four fifths were seen once. The source of this sequence is a woman at least 80 years old with acute or convalescent COVID-19. Sequenced: peripheral blood.

The CDR3 bases are TGTGCCAGCAGCCAAGATTCCTGGGCAACAGACAATGAGCAGTTCTTC. Protein product: CASSQDSWATDNEQFF. The chain uses TRBV4-2 and TRBJ2-1; D call uncertain. Germline CDR1 LGHNA, CDR2 YNFKEQ. This CDR3 is 16 amino acids long. V dropped 0 bases and J dropped 5 bases, with 14 bases sitting between them.